This is a list of T cell receptor beta chains from one sample in a study of metastatic and nonmetastatic thyroid tumors. TCRdb reanalyzed the PCR reads with MiXCR. The sample carries just over 30,000 clones, approximately 19% recorded once. The sequenced sample consisted of blood. Receptors originate from a female donor with papillary thyroid cancer or a benign thyroid nodule (not recorded which). Some clones in this sample may be carry-over from other donors' samples. The conserved cysteine and the conserved F or W are not part of the CDR3 here. The order of the fields is CDR3 protein, J gene, V gene, CDR3 length, clone size. Not all rows give a size; the values are once, few, many and, for expanded clones, a class.

ASSLGRDTNTEAF TRBJ1-1 TRBV4-2 13 many
ASLRWGRGSSNEQF TRBJ2-1 TRBV6-2/TRBV6-3 14 medium-sized
ASSWTGNTGELF TRBJ2-2 TRBV12-3/TRBV12-4 12 many
ASSYSRAGAEKSQETQY TRBJ2-5 TRBV6-5 17 few
ASSLRLYTGELF TRBJ2-2 TRBV7-3 12 .
ASSYPMGTNTEAF TRBJ1-1 TRBV11-2 13 .
ASSPSELAGDNEQF TRBJ2-1 TRBV28 14 .
SAVKTGGDPQETQY TRBJ2-5 TRBV20-1 14 many
ASSYCHTRYEQY TRBJ2-7 TRBV6-2/TRBV6-3 12 .
ASSQGSGPFNEQF TRBJ2-1 TRBV4-3 13 many
ASSLNGQGATEAF TRBJ1-1 TRBV7-3 13 many